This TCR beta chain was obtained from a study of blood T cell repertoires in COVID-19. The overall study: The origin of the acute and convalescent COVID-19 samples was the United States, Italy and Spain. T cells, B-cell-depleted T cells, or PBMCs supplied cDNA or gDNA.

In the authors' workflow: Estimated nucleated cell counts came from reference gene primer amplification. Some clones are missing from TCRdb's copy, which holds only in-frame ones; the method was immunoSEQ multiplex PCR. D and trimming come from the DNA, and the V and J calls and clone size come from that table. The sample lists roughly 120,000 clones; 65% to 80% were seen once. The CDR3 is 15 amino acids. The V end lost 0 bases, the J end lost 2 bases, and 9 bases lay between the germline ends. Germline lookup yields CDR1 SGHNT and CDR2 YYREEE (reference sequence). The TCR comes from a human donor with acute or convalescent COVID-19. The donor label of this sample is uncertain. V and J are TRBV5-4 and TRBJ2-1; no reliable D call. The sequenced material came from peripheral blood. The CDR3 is CASSLEQNTYNEQFF. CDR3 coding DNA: TGTGCCAGCAGCTTGGAACAAAACACCTACAATGAGCAGTTCTTC.